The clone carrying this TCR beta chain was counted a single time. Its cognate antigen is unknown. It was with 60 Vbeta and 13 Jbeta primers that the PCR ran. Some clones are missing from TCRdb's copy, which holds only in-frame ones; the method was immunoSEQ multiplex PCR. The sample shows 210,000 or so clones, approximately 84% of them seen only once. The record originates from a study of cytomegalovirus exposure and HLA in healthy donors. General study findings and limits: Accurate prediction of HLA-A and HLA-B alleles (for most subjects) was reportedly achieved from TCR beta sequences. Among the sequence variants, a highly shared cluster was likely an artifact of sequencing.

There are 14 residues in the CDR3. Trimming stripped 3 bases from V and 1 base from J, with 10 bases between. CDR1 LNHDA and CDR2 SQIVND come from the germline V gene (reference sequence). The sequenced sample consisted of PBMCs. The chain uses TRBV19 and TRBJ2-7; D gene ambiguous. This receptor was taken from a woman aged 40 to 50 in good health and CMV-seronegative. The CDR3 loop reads CASSMQELSYEQYF. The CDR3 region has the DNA TGTGCCAGTAGTATGCAAGAGCTATCCTACGAGCAGTACTTC.